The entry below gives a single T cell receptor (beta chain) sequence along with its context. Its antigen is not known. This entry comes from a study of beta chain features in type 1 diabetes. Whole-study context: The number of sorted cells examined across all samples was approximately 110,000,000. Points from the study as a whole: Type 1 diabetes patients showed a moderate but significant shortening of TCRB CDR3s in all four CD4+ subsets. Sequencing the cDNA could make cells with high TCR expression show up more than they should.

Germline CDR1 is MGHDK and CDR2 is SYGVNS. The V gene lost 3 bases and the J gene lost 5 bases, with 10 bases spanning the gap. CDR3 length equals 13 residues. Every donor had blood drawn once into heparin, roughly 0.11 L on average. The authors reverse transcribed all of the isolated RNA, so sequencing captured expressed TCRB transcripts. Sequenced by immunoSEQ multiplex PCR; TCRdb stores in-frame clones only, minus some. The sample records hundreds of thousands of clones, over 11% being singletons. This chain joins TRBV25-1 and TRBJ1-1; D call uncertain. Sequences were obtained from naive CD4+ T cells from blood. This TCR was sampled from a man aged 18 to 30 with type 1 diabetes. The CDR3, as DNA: TGTGCCAGCAGTGATTCCGTAGGGACTGAAGCTTTCTTT. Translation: CASSDSVGTEAFF.